The 23 T cell receptor beta chains given below trace back to one sample, sequenced in a study of early T cells in non-severe SARS-CoV-2 infection. In TCRdb, the 5' RACE reads were re-called with MiXCR into one record per CDR3 protein. The sample has tens of thousands of distinct CDR3 sequences, roughly an eighth seen once; the top ten hold 4% to 5%. Sequencing was carried out using whole blood. The origin of the receptors is an adult who was a healthcare worker with PCR-confirmed SARS-CoV-2 infection or an uninfected control (not recorded which).

The table lists this clonotype with many counts. The V and J genes are TRBV20-1 and TRBJ2-1, with TRBD2 identical over 11 bases. J lost 7 bases, V lost 0 bases, and 11 bases had no gene match. There are 17 residues in the CDR3. Germline V gene lookup returns CDR1 DFQATT and CDR2 SNEGSKA (reference sequence). As DNA, the CDR3 is TGCAGTGCTAGAGACCTTTTAGCGGGGGGGCCCTTGAATGAGCAGTTCTTC. It is translated as CSARDLLAGGPLNEQFF.

This clonotype showed up many times. V gene TRBV12-3 or TRBV12-4 combines with J gene TRBJ1-1; D is possibly TRBD1 (5 bases). The CDR3 is 17 residues long. Trimming took 5 bases from V and 1 from J, leaving 20 bases between them. Here the CDR3 reads CASSLRIGGSSNTEAFF. For the CDR3, the DNA is TGTGCCAGCAGTCTCAGGATTGGGGGATCCTCGAACACTGAAGCTTTCTTT.

This clonotype was found many times. The chain combines TRBV24-1 with TRBJ2-1; the D gene is possibly TRBD2 (6 bases). The germline CDR1 and CDR2 sequences are KGHDR and SFDVKD. The CDR3 is made up of 15 amino acids. Trimming removed 4 bases at V and 7 bases at J, with 16 bases between. CDR3: CATSEPGLRSNEQFF. The CDR3 DNA sequence: TGTGCCACCAGTGAGCCGGGACTCCGATCAAATGAGCAGTTCTTC.

The J gene is TRBJ2-1, the V gene TRBV7-9; 8 nucleotides align to TRBD1. After removal of 2 bases from V and 15 bases from J, the junction contained 6 bases not matched to a gene. The CDR3 consists of 12 residues. The germline V gene encodes CDR1 SEHNR and CDR2 FQNEAQ (reference sequence). The DNA of the CDR3 is TGTGCCAGCAGCTTATACCAGGGGGCTGGGTTCTTC. It codes for CASSLYQGAGFF.

The chain joins TRBV10-2 to TRBJ2-2, with D hard to call. The CDR3 runs to 11 residues. Per germline, CDR1 WSHSY and CDR2 SAAADI. Trimming removed 2 bases at V and 5 bases at J, with 0 bases between. The CDR3 loop is CASSETGELFF. The DNA for the CDR3 is TGCGCCAGCAGTGAGACCGGGGAGCTGTTTTTT.

This clonotype was detected many times. This rearrangement joins TRBV29-1 to TRBJ1-5; D possibly corresponds to TRBD1 (6 bases). The germline V gene encodes CDR1 SQVTM and CDR2 ANQGSEA. The CDR3 is 13 amino acids. The germline V and J ends were trimmed by 4 bases and 2 bases, with 9 bases remaining between them. CDR3 in DNA: TGCAGCGTTGGGGAGGGGGGCAATCAGCCCCAGCATTTT. Amino acid sequence: CSVGEGGNQPQHF.

J is TRBJ1-2 and V is TRBV3-1, with TRBD1 as a possible D gene (6 bases). Germline V lookup: CDR1 LGHDT, CDR2 YNNKEL (reference sequence). V gave up 4 bases and J gave up 0 bases, with 12 bases separating them. CDR3 length equals 15 residues. The CDR3 loop reads CASSPGGRTNYGYTF. The DNA of the CDR3 is TGTGCCAGCAGCCCGGGGGGGCGAACTAACTATGGCTACACCTTC.

This clonotype has a handful of counts. The chain uses TRBV29-1 and TRBJ1-3, with unresolved D. Trimming removed 3 bases at V and 0 bases at J, with 3 bases between. The CDR3 is made up of 12 amino acids. Germline CDR1 is SQVTM and CDR2 is ANQGSEA. The CDR3 region has the DNA TGCAGCGTTGACGTCTCTGGAAACACCATATATTTT. It yields the protein CSVDVSGNTIYF. The full variable domain, its missing parts supplied by reference TRBV29-1 and TRBJ1-3, is SAVISQKPSRDICQRGTSLTIQCQVDSQVTMMFWYRQQPGQSLTLIATANQGSEATYESGFVIDKFPISRPNLTFSTLTVSNMSPEDSSIYLCSVDVSGNTIYFGEGSWLTVV.

The chain links TRBV29-1 to TRBJ2-1; D is uncertain. The germline V gene has CDR1 SQVTM and CDR2 ANQGSEA. V was trimmed by 6 bases and J by 10 bases, leaving 10 bases between them. CDR3 length: 10 amino acids. CDR3 residues: CSVGSREQFF. The DNA for the CDR3 is TGCAGCGTCGGATCCCGGGAGCAGTTCTTC.

There are a few counts of this clonotype. This rearrangement joins TRBV7-6 to TRBJ1-1; D may be TRBD1 (5 bases). This CDR3 has 12 amino acids. CDR1 SGHVS and CDR2 FNYEAQ come from the germline V gene. The germline V and J ends were trimmed by 3 bases and 4 bases, with 6 bases remaining between them. CDR3 amino acids: CASSLGTTEAFF. The CDR3 nucleotides read TGTGCCAGCAGCTTGGGGACCACTGAAGCTTTCTTT.

This clonotype has at least ten counts. The chain uses TRBV10-3 and TRBJ2-3; D perhaps matches TRBD1 (6 bases). Germline CDR1 is ENHRY and CDR2 is SYGVKD. CDR3 length: 15 residues. Trimming took 8 bases from V and 0 from J, leaving 15 bases between them. The CDR3 spells CAIDRDTDSTDTQYF. The DNA for the CDR3 is TGTGCCATCGACCGGGACACCGATAGCACAGATACGCAGTATTTT.

This clonotype was detected ten times or more. The J gene is TRBJ2-1, the V gene TRBV6-5; 9 bases are a match to TRBD2. Germline CDR1 and CDR2: MNHEY and SVGAGI. This CDR3 spans 15 amino acids. Trimming cost V 5 bases and J 3 bases; bases outside gene matches: 5. This CDR3 reads CASSTATSGYNEQFF. The CDR3 region has the DNA TGTGCCAGCAGTACAGCGACTAGCGGCTACAATGAGCAGTTCTTC.

The chain combines TRBV19 with TRBJ2-1; D tentatively reads TRBD1 or TRBD2 (6 bases each). The V end was cut by 5 bases, the J end by 4 bases, with 12 bases between. This CDR3 is 14 amino acids long. Germline V lookup: CDR1 LNHDA, CDR2 SQIVND (reference sequence). CDR3 nucleotides: TGTGCCAGTAGTCACGGGGGCCCGTACAATGAGCAGTTCTTC. This sequence encodes CASSHGGPYNEQFF.

This clonotype showed up just a few times. The rearrangement uses TRBV14 and TRBJ1-4, with TRBD1 identical over 10 bases. This CDR3 region has 15 residues. The V gene's germline CDR1 is SGHDN and CDR2 FVKESK. V lost 3 bases and J lost 12; bases outside the gene matches: 10. CDR3: CASSQGQGPRGELFF. As DNA, the CDR3 is TGTGCCAGCAGCCAGGGACAGGGGCCTCGAGGGGAACTGTTTTTT.

This clonotype was seen many times. The rearrangement joins TRBV6-1 to TRBJ2-3; 7 bases agree with TRBD1. Germline CDR1 MNHNS, CDR2 SASEGT. The CDR3 length is 14 residues. With V trimmed by 8 bases and J by 0 bases, 5 bases remained unmatched. DNA of the CDR3: TGTGCCAGCGGTTCGACAGGGAGCACAGATACGCAGTATTTT. Its protein product is CASGSTGSTDTQYF.

The table lists this clonotype with many counts. The chain links TRBV7-2 to TRBJ2-4, with 15 bases aligning to TRBD2. V lost 3 bases to trimming and J lost 0 bases; unmatched junction nucleotides: 6. This CDR3 is 19 amino acids long. Germline V gives CDR1 SGHTA, CDR2 FQGNSA. DNA for the CDR3: TGTGCCAGCAGCTTCCCGGGACTAGCGGGGGGCCTAGCCAAAAACATTCAGTACTTC. Translated: CASSFPGLAGGLAKNIQYF.

The chain uses TRBV19 and TRBJ2-7, with a weak D call TRBD2 (5 bases). Deletions cut 4 bases from V and 4 bases from J, with 11 bases between. The CDR3 covers 13 residues. In germline, CDR1 is LNHDA, CDR2 SQIVND (reference sequence). This CDR3 is CASSTGLSYEQYF. DNA for the CDR3: TGTGCCAGTAGTACCGGACTCTCTTACGAGCAGTACTTC.

Only a few counts were recorded for this clonotype. This sequence joins TRBV9 and TRBJ2-3; D perhaps matches TRBD2 (6 bases). The CDR3 consists of 15 residues. V gave up 4 bases and J gave up 3 bases, with 15 bases separating them. In germline, CDR1 is SGDLS, CDR2 YYNGEE. CDR3 DNA: TGTGCCAGCAGCTCGGAGGGGATGTGGACAGATACGCAGTATTTT. Translated: CASSSEGMWTDTQYF.

This clonotype was counted ten times or more. The chain uses TRBV14 and TRBJ2-7; D call uncertain. Germline values: CDR1 SGHDN, CDR2 FVKESK. V gave up 1 base and J gave up 2 bases, with 3 bases separating them. The CDR3 runs 12 residues. CDR3 region: CASSQGAYEQYF. In DNA, the CDR3 is TGTGCCAGCAGCCAAGGGGCCTACGAGCAGTACTTC.

This clonotype was seen only a few times. The chain has TRBV5-6 and TRBJ1-3; D is unclear. Germline assignment: CDR1 SGHDT and CDR2 YYEEEE. V lost 1 base to trimming and J lost 6 bases, with 8 bases between them. The CDR3 has 13 amino acids. CDR3 sequence: CASSLLQENTIYF. CDR3 in DNA: TGTGCCAGCAGCTTGCTTCAGGAAAACACCATATATTTT.

This clonotype has more than one count but fewer than ten. This CDR3 reads CASSTMDGSEAFF. The CDR3 DNA sequence: TGTGCCAGCTCAACGATGGATGGCAGTGAAGCTTTCTTT. The V and J genes are TRBV18 and TRBJ1-1; D remains unclear. Per the germline V gene, CDR1 is KGHSH and CDR2 is LQKENI. V lost 5 bases and J lost 7, with 14 bases in between. The CDR3 spans 13 residues.

V is TRBV19 and J is TRBJ2-5, with no clear D. The CDR3 is made up of 14 amino acids. Germline lookup yields CDR1 LNHDA and CDR2 SQIVND (reference sequence). Trimming shortened V by 3 bases and J by 4 bases, and 12 bases separated the two germline ends. The CDR3 region is CASSISGFGETQYF. CDR3 nucleotides: TGTGCCAGTAGTATTTCAGGATTCGGAGAGACCCAGTACTTC.

This clonotype was seen more than once but under ten times. The chain recombines TRBV11-3 with TRBJ2-3; the D call may be TRBD1 or TRBD2 (5 bases each). The V gene lost 3 bases and the J gene lost 0 bases, with 10 bases spanning the gap. The germline gives CDR1 SGHNT, CDR2 YENEEA. The CDR3 has 15 amino acids. CDR3 bases: TGTGCCAGCAGCTTGAGGGACGGGAGCACAGATACGCAGTATTTT. It encodes CASSLRDGSTDTQYF. Combining the CDR3 with reference TRBV11-3 and TRBJ2-3 gives the whole variable domain EAGVVQSPRYKIIEKKQPVAFWCNPISGHNTLYWYLQNLGQGPELLIRYENEEAVDDSQLPKDRFSAERLKGVDSTLKIQPAELGDSAVYLCASSLRDGSTDTQYFGPGTRLTVL.